These T cell receptor beta chains were read from a single sample in a study of blood T cells in healthy people across ages. TCRdb analysed the 5' RACE reads with MiXCR anew, one entry per CDR3 protein. The table records about 1.7 million distinct CDR3 sequences, over 25% of them present only once. Material for sequencing was blood. The receptors here all came from a woman in her 30s in good health. Both conserved end residues are part of each CDR3. A D gene is named only where the DNA matches it firmly. Not every row has a clone size; where given, it reads once, few, many or a size class.

NA	many	TRBV3-1	TRBJ2-5	TGTGCCAGCAGCCGGATGGGGGATGGCGAGACCCAGTACTTC	CASSRMGDGETQYF
NA	NA	TRBV13	TRBJ2-3	TGTGCCAGCAGCCTGCCCGGGCCGGGGCAGTATTTT	CASSLPGPGQYF
NA	NA	TRBV10-3	TRBJ2-2	TGTGCCATCAGTGGAAACGTCACCACCGGGGAGCTGTTTTTT	CAISGNVTTGELFF
NA	many	TRBV18	TRBJ2-1	TGCGCCAGCAGCCAGGGACTCGACAATGAGCAGTTCTTC	CASSQGLDNEQFF
NA	few	TRBV5-1	TRBJ2-3	TGCGCCAGCAGCCCCCAGTCCCAAGGACTCGGAGATACGCAGTATTTT	CASSPQSQGLGDTQYF
NA	NA	TRBV20-1	TRBJ2-7	TGCAGTGCTAGAAAAGGACCACCCAACTACGAGCAGTACTTC	CSARKGPPNYEQYF
NA	few	TRBV12-3/TRBV12-4	TRBJ2-7	TGTGCCAGCAGTTCAGGGACCCACGTGCAGTACTTC	CASSSGTHVQYF
NA	NA	TRBV7-9	TRBJ2-6	TGTGCCAGCAGCCTCCCCCTCAGCAGCTCTGGGGCCAACGTCCTGACTTTC	CASSLPLSSSGANVLTF
NA	few	TRBV2	TRBJ2-1	TGTGCCAGCCGTAGTGGCTTTATGGGCAATGAGCAGTTCTTC	CASRSGFMGNEQFF
NA	once	TRBV6-2/TRBV6-3	TRBJ2-3	TGTGCCAGCAGTTACGCGGGGCCGCGACATACGCAGTATTTT	CASSYAGPRHTQYF
NA	NA	TRBV5-1	TRBJ1-1	TGTGCCAGCAGCTTAGCCGACAGTACTGAAGCTTTCTTT	CASSLADSTEAFF
NA	NA	TRBV5-1	TRBJ2-7	TGCGCCAGCAGCTCCACACAGGGTCCGAGCTACGAGCAGTACTTC	CASSSTQGPSYEQYF
NA	few	TRBV4-3	TRBJ2-1	TGCGCCAGCAGCCAAAGGAACGATCCAATCTACAATGAGCAGTTCTTC	CASSQRNDPIYNEQFF
NA	few	TRBV20-1	TRBJ2-5	TGCAGTGCTAGTTGGGGGTGGGATGGTGCCCAAGAGACCCAGTACTTC	CSASWGWDGAQETQYF
NA	NA	TRBV18	TRBJ2-1	TGTGCCAGCTCACCGGGTGCTGACCCCTACAATGAGCAGTTCTTC	CASSPGADPYNEQFF
TRBD1	NA	TRBV6-1	TRBJ2-5	TGTGCCAGCAGTGAGGACAGGGTCAGGGAGACCCAGTACTTC	CASSEDRVRETQYF
TRBD2	many	TRBV9	TRBJ2-7	TGTGCCAGCAGCGTAGGACTAGCGGGTACCTACGAGCAGTACTTC	CASSVGLAGTYEQYF
NA	NA	TRBV7-9	TRBJ2-1	TGTGCCAGCAGCTCAGGGGGACGAGCGGGGGCCTCAAATGAGCAGTTCTTC	CASSSGGRAGASNEQFF
TRBD2	NA	TRBV29-1	TRBJ2-3	TGCAGCGGGGACGGACTAGCGGCGAGTACAGATACGCAGTATTTT	CSGDGLAASTDTQYF
TRBD2	few	TRBV4-1	TRBJ2-7	TGCGCCAGCAGCCAAGAGGGTAGCGGGAGATACGAGCAGTACTTC	CASSQEGSGRYEQYF
NA	few	TRBV5-1	TRBJ2-3	TGCGCCAGCAGCTTACGGCTGGATATCACAGATACGCAGTATTTT	CASSLRLDITDTQYF
NA	few	TRBV7-9	TRBJ1-1	TGTGCCAGTAGCTTAGATCGGGGGAACGCTTTCTTT	CASSLDRGNAFF
NA	few	TRBV18	TRBJ2-4	TGTGCCAGCTCGACTATGGGGGAAGCCAAAAACATTCAGTACTTC	CASSTMGEAKNIQYF
TRBD1	NA	TRBV29-1	TRBJ2-3	TGCAGCGTTGAAGGTCAGGGGGCGACGGATACGCAGTATTTT	CSVEGQGATDTQYF
TRBD2	NA	TRBV12-3/TRBV12-4	TRBJ2-3	TGTGCCAGCAAAGTGAGCGGGAGGGCCTTTGCAGATACGCAGTATTTT	CASKVSGRAFADTQYF
NA	NA	TRBV3-1	TRBJ2-6	TGTGCCAGCAGCCGGGGGGAAGGGACTGGGGCCAACGTCCTGACTTTC	CASSRGEGTGANVLTF
TRBD2	NA	TRBV7-2	TRBJ2-7	TGTGCCAGCAGTTCTAGCGGGGGGGACGAGACCCGGTACTTC	CASSSSGGDETRYF
TRBD1	NA	TRBV7-9	TRBJ1-5	TGTGCCAGCAGCTTAGCGGACAGGGGGCTGGATCGGAATCAGCCCCAGCATTTT	CASSLADRGLDRNQPQHF
NA	NA	TRBV9	TRBJ1-6	TGTGCCAGCAGCGTAGAGGGACGGGCTTTTGAGAATTCACCCCTCCACTTT	CASSVEGRAFENSPLHF
NA	NA	TRBV14	TRBJ2-2	TGTGCCAGCAGCCAGCTTGTCACCGGGGAGCTGTTTTTT	CASSQLVTGELFF
TRBD1	NA	TRBV14	TRBJ1-4	TGTGCCAGCAGCCCTAGACAGGGGGTGAATGAAAAACTGTTTTTT	CASSPRQGVNEKLFF
NA	NA	TRBV18	TRBJ2-2	TGTGCCAGCTCACCAGAAAGTGTTGTGACCGGGGAGCTGTTTTTT	CASSPESVVTGELFF
TRBD1	NA	TRBV6-1	TRBJ2-5	TGTGCCAGCAGTGAGACGGACAGGGAAGAGACCCAGTACTTC	CASSETDREETQYF
NA	many	TRBV12-3/TRBV12-4	TRBJ2-1	TGTGCCAGCAGTCGGAGGGGGATTTTGGCCTACAATGAGCAGTTCTTC	CASSRRGILAYNEQFF
NA	few	TRBV3-1	TRBJ1-6	TGTGCCAGCAGCGCCGGAGGGGCACCCCTCCACTTT	CASSAGGAPLHF
NA	NA	TRBV19	TRBJ1-5	TGTGCCAGTAGTATAAGGCAGGGCGGTCAGCCCCAGCATTTT	CASSIRQGGQPQHF
TRBD2	few	TRBV20-1	TRBJ2-3	TGCAGTCCTTTTTCTGGGCTAGCGGGAGTCAAGGGGAGGACAGATACGCAGTATTTT	CSPFSGLAGVKGRTDTQYF
TRBD1	NA	TRBV5-1	TRBJ2-1	TGCGCCAGCAGTTCAGCACACAATTGGCCAGGGGGAGACTCCGACGAGCAGTTCTTC	CASSSAHNWPGGDSDEQFF
NA	once	TRBV9	TRBJ1-2	TGTGCCAGCAGCGATCCAGGGCACTATGGCTACACCTTC	CASSDPGHYGYTF
NA	NA	TRBV5-1	TRBJ2-7	TGCGCCAGCAGCTTGGAAGGGGACACATTCTCCTACGAGCAGTACTTC	CASSLEGDTFSYEQYF
NA	NA	TRBV18	TRBJ1-5	TGTGCCAGCTCACCGAGAGGAGATCAGCCCCGGCATTTT	CASSPRGDQPRHF
NA	NA	TRBV15	TRBJ2-7	TGTGCCACCAAACCGAGGAGACGCCCCTACGAGCAGTACTTC	CATKPRRRPYEQYF
TRBD2	NA	TRBV7-3	TRBJ2-5	TGTGCCAGCAGCCCGGGGGGGGGACATCAAGAGACCCAGTACTTC	CASSPGGGHQETQYF
NA	few	TRBV7-3	TRBJ1-1	TGTGCCAGCAGCTTAATTTCTGGCACTGAAGCTTTCTTT	CASSLISGTEAFF
NA	NA	TRBV5-1	TRBJ1-6	TGCGCCAGCAGCTTGGCCGTGGGGCGCTTCTCACCCCTCCACTTT	CASSLAVGRFSPLHF
TRBD2	many	TRBV6-6	TRBJ2-1	TGTGCCAGCAGTTATGGGCGGGAGATAGTTGAGCAGTTCTTC	CASSYGREIVEQFF
NA	NA	TRBV6-6	TRBJ1-2	TGTGCCAGCAGACGTGGAGGCGGGAGTGGCTCTGGCTACACCTTC	CASRRGGGSGSGYTF
NA	NA	TRBV12-3/TRBV12-4	TRBJ2-3	TGTGCCAGCAGTGCCGGGACGTCGGTGAGACCAGATACGCAGTATTTT	CASSAGTSVRPDTQYF
NA	few	TRBV29-1	TRBJ1-1	TGCAACTACCGACATGGAACAGGGTTCACTGAAGCTTTCTTT	CNYRHGTGFTEAFF
TRBD2	few	TRBV7-2	TRBJ2-1	TGTGCCAGCAGCTCGACCGGGACTAGCGGGATGAGCAATGAGCGGTTCTTC	CASSSTGTSGMSNERFF
TRBD1	few	TRBV28	TRBJ1-4	TGTGCCAGCAGTTTACCCGGGACAGGGAAAAAACTGTTTTTT	CASSLPGTGKKLFF